These T cell receptor beta chains were read from a single sample in a study of shared T cell receptors in the human thymus. TCRdb's table, derived via immunoSEQ multiplex PCR, lists solely in-frame clones and lacks some. Found here are hundreds of thousands of clones, 95% of them singletons; the top ten hold roughly 0.02%. The sequenced sample was thymocytes. Receptors originate from a human donor. Both conserved end residues are trimmed from each CDR3. Fields, in order: V gene, J gene, CDR3 protein.

TRBV6-5	TRBJ2-7	ASRGGLHYEQY
TRBV28	TRBJ1-5	ASSLYLRFNQPQH
TRBV5-4	TRBJ2-7	ATGPGYEQY
TRBV28	TRBJ2-3	ASSLRLFRASTDTQY
TRBV27	TRBJ1-1	ASTPMGISDRSTPMNTEAF
TRBV28	TRBJ2-5	ASSNTGWGETQY
TRBV7-2	TRBJ2-5	ASNFGTGPEDQETQY
TRBV7-8	TRBJ2-1	ASSLEGLLSSYNEQF
TRBV6-5	TRBJ2-1	ASSSRRGGLRSEQF
TRBV7-9	TRBJ1-1	ASSLVRVNTEAF
TRBV7-2	TRBJ2-6	ASSLGETPVRSGANVLT
TRBV10-3	TRBJ2-3	AIRPTSGRGTDTQY
TRBV27	TRBJ2-1	ASRRLYNEQF
TRBV7-8	TRBJ2-3	ASSLVTEESSTDTQY
TRBV10-3	TRBJ1-1	AISEYRMNTEAF
TRBV11-3	TRBJ2-3	ASRRKREETTDTQY
TRBV28	TRBJ2-1	ASSFGLAGNEQF
TRBV7-2	TRBJ1-1	ASSHPDRVGTEAF
TRBV7-6	TRBJ2-7	ASSLWGLWEHEQY
TRBV10-3	TRBJ1-1	AVRDRGPNTEAF
TRBV28	TRBJ2-1	ASSLTPLSEGNEQF
TRBV6-5	TRBJ2-1	ASSSFMTGAFSHQF
TRBV2	TRBJ2-2	ASSGRQTTGELF
TRBV21-1	TRBJ2-3	ARTYIGGPDTQY
TRBV5-4	TRBJ2-2	ASSLEMVNTGELF
TRBV28	TRBJ2-4	ASSFFSARAKNIQY
TRBV5-1	TRBJ1-1	ASSFRWGASAF
TRBV5-6	TRBJ2-1	ASSLGARVQF
TRBV7-7	TRBJ2-5	ASSPLGETQY
TRBV6-6	TRBJ2-7	ASSPRGPVTYEQY
TRBV28	TRBJ2-7	ASSLPGSYEQY
TRBV30	TRBJ2-1	AWISTSGKISYNEQF
TRBV28	TRBJ1-4	ASSKNRGGNEKLF
TRBV6-1	TRBJ1-5	ASSVGQGGISNQPQH
TRBV27	TRBJ2-3	ASSIGTSGRARDTQY
TRBV2	TRBJ2-2	ASSEFRGLGELF
TRBV5-1	TRBJ1-2	ASSLRAGEPYGYT